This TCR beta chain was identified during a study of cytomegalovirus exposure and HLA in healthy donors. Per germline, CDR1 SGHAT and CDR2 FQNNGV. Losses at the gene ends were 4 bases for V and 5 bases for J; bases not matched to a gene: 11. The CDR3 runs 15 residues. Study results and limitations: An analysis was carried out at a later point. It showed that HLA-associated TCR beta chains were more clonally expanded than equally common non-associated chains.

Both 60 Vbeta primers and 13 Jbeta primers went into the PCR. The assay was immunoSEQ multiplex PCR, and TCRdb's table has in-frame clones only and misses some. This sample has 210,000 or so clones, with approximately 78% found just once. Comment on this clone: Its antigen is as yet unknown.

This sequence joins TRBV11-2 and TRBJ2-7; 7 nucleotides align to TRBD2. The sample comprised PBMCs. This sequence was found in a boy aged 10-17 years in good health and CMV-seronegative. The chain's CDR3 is CASSSLRTRMNEQYF. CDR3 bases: TGTGCCAGCAGCTCCCTTCGGACTAGAATGAACGAGCAGTACTTC.